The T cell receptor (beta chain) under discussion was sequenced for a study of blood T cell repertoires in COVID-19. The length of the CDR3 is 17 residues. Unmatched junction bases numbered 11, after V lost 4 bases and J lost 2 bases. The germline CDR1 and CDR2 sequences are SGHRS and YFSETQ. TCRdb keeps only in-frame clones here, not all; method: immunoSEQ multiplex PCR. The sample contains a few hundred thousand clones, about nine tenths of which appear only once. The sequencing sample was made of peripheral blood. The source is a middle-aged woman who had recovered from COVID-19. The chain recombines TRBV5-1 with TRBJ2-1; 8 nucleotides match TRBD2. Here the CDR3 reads CASSMSPHSGTYNEQFF. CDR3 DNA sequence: TGCGCCAGCAGCATGTCCCCTCATAGCGGGACCTACAATGAGCAGTTCTTC.